This T cell receptor beta chain was identified during a study of vaccination and CD4 T cells after COVID-19. With the Oncomine TCR Beta short-read assay, DNA from cultured CD4+ T cells was sequenced. TCRdb fed the PCR reads into MiXCR, producing one record per CDR3 protein. The sample shows 9,500 to 15,000 distinct CDR3 sequences, 45% to 50% of them seen only once. The V and J ends lost 6 bases and 4 bases, in that order; junction bases with no gene match: 2. CDR3 length equals 12 residues. Concerning this clonotype itself: Its specificity is unknown.

Treatment indicated: 10-day PBMC culture with coronavirus spike peptide pools or control peptides (ViraFEST assay). The V call is TRBV12-3 or TRBV12-4, the J call TRBJ1-1; 7 bases are a match to TRBD1. The sequencing input was CD4+ T cells from blood, cultured in vitro. This sequence originates from a human donor who had recovered from COVID-19. The CDR3 sequence is CASSPGGTEAFF. Written as DNA, the CDR3 is TGTGCCAGCAGCCCAGGGGGCACTGAAGCTTTCTTT.